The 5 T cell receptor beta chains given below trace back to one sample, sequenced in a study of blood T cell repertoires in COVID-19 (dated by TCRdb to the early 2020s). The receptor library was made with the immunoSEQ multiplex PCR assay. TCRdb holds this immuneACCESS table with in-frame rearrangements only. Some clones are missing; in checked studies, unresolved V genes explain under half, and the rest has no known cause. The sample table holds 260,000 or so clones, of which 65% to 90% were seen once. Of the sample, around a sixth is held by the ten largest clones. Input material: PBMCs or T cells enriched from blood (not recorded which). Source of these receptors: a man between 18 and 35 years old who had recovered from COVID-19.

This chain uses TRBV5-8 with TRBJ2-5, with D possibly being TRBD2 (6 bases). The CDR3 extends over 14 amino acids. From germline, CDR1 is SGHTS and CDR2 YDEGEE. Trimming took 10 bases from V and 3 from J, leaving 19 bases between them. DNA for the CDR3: TGTGCCCCCAACGTGCGGGGAGGCGAAGAGACCCAGTACTTC. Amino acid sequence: CAPNVRGGEETQYF.

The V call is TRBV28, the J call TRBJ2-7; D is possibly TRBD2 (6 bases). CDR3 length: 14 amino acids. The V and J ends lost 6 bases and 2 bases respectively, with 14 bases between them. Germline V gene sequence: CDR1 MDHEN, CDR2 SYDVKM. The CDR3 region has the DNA TGTGCCAGCAGCCCCGGACTACTTCCCTACGAGCAGTACTTC. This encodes CASSPGLLPYEQYF.

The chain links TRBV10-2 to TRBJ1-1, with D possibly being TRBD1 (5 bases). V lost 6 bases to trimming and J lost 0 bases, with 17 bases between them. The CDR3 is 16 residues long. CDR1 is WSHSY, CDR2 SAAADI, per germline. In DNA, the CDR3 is TGCGCCAGCAGCGAGGTCCCCCCGACAGTGAACACTGAAGCTTTCTTT. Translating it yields CASSEVPPTVNTEAFF.

CDR3 bases: TGTGCCAGCAGTTACTCTACAACCTCTGGAAACACCATATATTTT. Its translation: CASSYSTTSGNTIYF. The V gene is TRBV6-5, the J gene TRBJ1-3; D is uncertain. Germline V gene lookup returns CDR1 MNHEY and CDR2 SVGAGI. V was clipped by 0 bases and J by 0 bases, with 6 bases between them. The CDR3 runs 15 residues.

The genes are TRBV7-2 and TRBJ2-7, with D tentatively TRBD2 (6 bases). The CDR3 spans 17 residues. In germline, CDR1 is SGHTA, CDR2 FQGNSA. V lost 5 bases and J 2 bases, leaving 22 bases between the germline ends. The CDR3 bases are TGTGCCAGCAGCGCGGGATCAGGGAACCTTCCGCCCTACGAGCAGTACTTC. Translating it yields CASSAGSGNLPPYEQYF.